Listed below are T cell receptor beta chains from one sample, sequenced in a study of T cell responses to AZD1222 COVID-19 vaccine. TCRdb's table, derived via immunoSEQ multiplex PCR, lists solely in-frame clones and lacks some. The repertoire holds 95,000 to 150,000 clones, approximately 88% seen once, with less than 6% in the top ten. The source material was peripheral blood, sampled on day 0 of AZD1222 vaccination. All receptors derive from an adult in good health. Both conserved end residues are part of each CDR3. The D gene is left open where the match is weak. Size is omitted from some rows. Given values are once, few, many or a class for expanded clones.

v_call: TRBV5-1
j_call: TRBJ2-7
d_call: NA
clone_size: NA
cdr3_aa: CASSLPGGNEQYF
cdr3_nt: TGCGCCAGCAGCTTGCCAGGAGGGAACGAGCAGTACTTC

v_call: TRBV2
j_call: TRBJ2-7
d_call: NA
clone_size: NA
cdr3_aa: CASRSTASYEQYF
cdr3_nt: TGTGCCAGCCGATCGACAGCCTCCTACGAGCAGTACTTC

v_call: TRBV25-1
j_call: TRBJ1-4
d_call: NA
clone_size: NA
cdr3_aa: CASSGKAGANEKLFF
cdr3_nt: TGTGCCAGCAGTGGAAAGGCCGGGGCTAATGAAAAACTGTTTTTT

v_call: TRBV5-1
j_call: TRBJ2-7
d_call: NA
clone_size: NA
cdr3_aa: CASSPQGGTYEQYF
cdr3_nt: TGCGCCAGCAGCCCTCAGGGGGGCACCTACGAGCAGTACTTC

v_call: TRBV11-2
j_call: TRBJ2-2
d_call: NA
clone_size: NA
cdr3_aa: CASAREGGSYTGELFF
cdr3_nt: TGTGCCAGCGCCCGGGAAGGCGGGTCGTACACCGGGGAGCTGTTTTTT

v_call: TRBV6-2/TRBV6-3
j_call: TRBJ1-6
d_call: TRBD1
clone_size: once
cdr3_aa: CASSNRGRDNSPLHF
cdr3_nt: TGTGCCAGCAGTAACAGGGGGCGAGATAATTCACCCCTCCACTTT

v_call: TRBV6-6
j_call: TRBJ1-4
d_call: NA
clone_size: NA
cdr3_aa: CASIGQLEEKLFF
cdr3_nt: TGTGCCAGCATCGGGCAGCTTGAAGAAAAACTGTTTTTT

v_call: TRBV6-2/TRBV6-3
j_call: TRBJ2-5
d_call: NA
clone_size: NA
cdr3_aa: CASSYLAVAGGQETQYF
cdr3_nt: TGTGCCAGCAGTTACCTCGCGGTAGCAGGAGGCCAAGAGACCCAGTACTTC

v_call: TRBV27
j_call: TRBJ2-1
d_call: NA
clone_size: NA
cdr3_aa: CASSARWTDPGFF
cdr3_nt: TGTGCCAGCAGTGCCCGATGGACCGATCCGGGGTTCTTC

v_call: TRBV7-2
j_call: TRBJ2-5
d_call: NA
clone_size: once
cdr3_aa: CASSSQETQYF
cdr3_nt: TGTGCCAGCAGCTCCCAAGAGACCCAGTACTTC

v_call: TRBV7-2
j_call: TRBJ1-1
d_call: NA
clone_size: NA
cdr3_aa: CASSSDRQNTEAFF
cdr3_nt: TGTGCCAGCAGCAGCGACAGGCAAAACACTGAAGCTTTCTTT

v_call: TRBV5-1
j_call: TRBJ2-7
d_call: NA
clone_size: NA
cdr3_aa: CASSLEYEQYF
cdr3_nt: TGCGCCAGCAGCTTGGAGTACGAGCAGTACTTC

v_call: TRBV5-4
j_call: TRBJ1-1
d_call: TRBD1
clone_size: NA
cdr3_aa: CASSYGGTVNTEAFF
cdr3_nt: TGTGCCAGCAGCTATGGGGGGACAGTGAACACTGAAGCTTTCTTT

v_call: TRBV18
j_call: TRBJ1-1
d_call: NA
clone_size: NA
cdr3_aa: CASSPGGANTEAFF
cdr3_nt: TGTGCCAGCTCACCCGGAGGCGCGAACACTGAAGCTTTCTTT

v_call: TRBV18
j_call: TRBJ2-2
d_call: NA
clone_size: NA
cdr3_aa: CASSPYTGELFF
cdr3_nt: TGTGCCAGCTCACCCTACACCGGGGAGCTGTTTTTT

v_call: TRBV12-5
j_call: TRBJ1-4
d_call: NA
clone_size: NA
cdr3_aa: CASGKAGLEKLFF
cdr3_nt: TGTGCTAGTGGGAAAGCCGGCTTGGAAAAACTGTTTTTT

v_call: TRBV11-3
j_call: TRBJ2-3
d_call: TRBD1
clone_size: NA
cdr3_aa: CARNRGADTQYF
cdr3_nt: TGTGCCAGAAACAGGGGCGCAGATACGCAGTATTTT

v_call: TRBV13
j_call: TRBJ1-2
d_call: TRBD1
clone_size: NA
cdr3_aa: CASSPGQGRAALGGYTF
cdr3_nt: TGTGCCAGCAGCCCTGGACAGGGAAGAGCTGCGCTCGGTGGCTACACCTTC

v_call: TRBV7-2
j_call: TRBJ2-1
d_call: NA
clone_size: NA
cdr3_aa: CASSLRTASSYNEQFF
cdr3_nt: TGTGCCAGCAGCCTCCGGACTGCGAGCTCCTACAATGAGCAGTTCTTC

v_call: TRBV7-2
j_call: TRBJ2-7
d_call: NA
clone_size: NA
cdr3_aa: CASSPTVVRSDEQYF
cdr3_nt: TGTGCCAGCAGCCCCACGGTCGTTAGGTCTGACGAGCAGTACTTC

v_call: TRBV7-2
j_call: TRBJ2-7
d_call: TRBD2
clone_size: NA
cdr3_aa: CASSMGLETYEQYF
cdr3_nt: TGTGCCAGCAGCATGGGACTAGAGACCTACGAGCAGTACTTC

v_call: TRBV7-9
j_call: TRBJ1-5
d_call: NA
clone_size: NA
cdr3_aa: CASSFPGATQPQHF
cdr3_nt: TGTGCCAGCAGCTTTCCAGGGGCTACTCAGCCCCAGCATTTT